The present T cell receptor beta chain was sequenced within a study of response to subunit inactivated influenza vaccine. Study conclusions and caveats: The authors offered the suggestion that each seasonal influenza vaccination recruits few new T cells.

TCRdb itself ran the RT-PCR reads through MiXCR, one entry per CDR3 protein. The repertoire includes about 520,000 distinct CDR3 sequences, 6.5% to 8% of them detected once, and under 15% sits in the top ten. Germline lookup yields CDR1 MGHRA and CDR2 YSYEKL. The CDR3 has 14 amino acids. V trimming: 3 bases; J trimming: 5 bases; junction bases outside the gene matches: 5. On this clonotype: Antigen specificity is unknown.

The chain employs TRBV4-1 and TRBJ2-7, with 9 bases lining up with TRBD1. This sequence was found in a man aged 50-75 years who received an inactivated influenza vaccine. The material sequenced was PBMCs from blood, taken roughly 24 months after vaccination. The CDR3 DNA reads TGCGCCAGCAGCCATGGGACAGGGTATGACGAGCAGTACTTC. Its translation is CASSHGTGYDEQYF.